The 8 T cell receptor beta chains below come from one sample, sequenced in a study of a mutant IDH1 vaccine in newly diagnosed glioma. Time point denoted: week 5, during vaccination. Each dose of the vaccine consisted of 300 ug of mutant IDH1 20-mer peptide, with topical imiquimod. Here immunoSEQ multiplex PCR was the method, and the copy in TCRdb shows in-frame clones only, minus some. Altogether 70,000 to 90,000 clones are present, 90% to 95% being singletons, with the ten largest covering 0.55% to 0.65%. For these TCRs, the target antigens are not known. The sequencing here drew on PBMCs, taken from a glioma patient whose treatment included an IDH1 peptide vaccine. Receptor source: a woman between 45 and 60 years old with glioma.

This clone appeared a single time. V gene TRBV19 combines with J gene TRBJ2-4; D possibly matches TRBD1 or TRBD2 (8 bases each). V was shortened by 6 bases and J by 1 base, with 22 bases between the two germline ends. There are 18 residues in the CDR3. Looked up from germline, CDR1 is LNHDA and CDR2 is SQIVND (reference sequence). The DNA of the CDR3 is TGTGCCAGTAGATATAGCGGGACAGGTTCGTGGGCCAAAAACATTCAGTACTTC. It translates to CASRYSGTGSWAKNIQYF.

The chain recombines TRBV6-6 with TRBJ2-3; 11 bases align to TRBD1. Trimming removed 4 bases from V and 3 bases from J; junction bases left unmatched: 6. The CDR3 totals 16 residues. CDR1 and CDR2 (germline): MNHNY, SVGAGI (reference sequence). The CDR3 is CASSFPGQGATDTQYF. The CDR3 coding sequence is TGTGCCAGCAGTTTTCCAGGACAGGGGGCAACAGATACGCAGTATTTT.

The genes are TRBV6-6 and TRBJ2-3, with D possibly TRBD2 on 6 matching bases. The CDR3 runs to 14 residues. The germline V and J ends were trimmed by 5 bases and 0 bases, with 9 bases remaining between them. The V gene's germline CDR1 is MNHNY and CDR2 SVGAGI (reference sequence). The CDR3 region is CASSPRGSTDTQYF. CDR3 sequence (DNA): TGTGCCAGCAGTCCTCGGGGGAGCACAGATACGCAGTATTTT.

V and J are TRBV11-2 and TRBJ1-5; 7 nucleotides agree with TRBD1. The CDR3 consists of 14 residues. Losses at the gene ends were 6 bases for V and 3 bases for J; bases not matched to a gene: 5. Per germline, CDR1 SGHAT and CDR2 FQNNGV. The CDR3 protein is CASSRGPVNQPQHF. CDR3 DNA sequence: TGTGCCAGCAGTAGGGGGCCGGTCAATCAGCCCCAGCATTTT.

This clone was recorded only once. The chain joins TRBV28 to TRBJ2-5, with D perhaps being TRBD1 or TRBD2 (6 bases each). The V and J ends lost 3 bases and 5 bases respectively, with 10 bases between them. The V gene's germline CDR1 is MDHEN and CDR2 SYDVKM. CDR3 length equals 13 residues. The CDR3 loop reads CASSFGGLETQYF. The CDR3 nucleotides read TGTGCCAGCAGTTTTGGGGGGCTGGAGACCCAGTACTTC. The full variable domain, with the rest looked up from reference TRBV28 and TRBJ2-5, is DVKVTQSSRYLVKRTGEKVFLECVQDMDHENMFWYRQDPGLGLRLIYFSYDVKMKEKGDIPEGYSVSREKKERFSLILESASTNQTSMYLCASSFGGLETQYFGPGTRLLVL.

This clone was found a few times. The V call is TRBV10-3, the J call TRBJ2-5; no clear D. Trimming took 2 bases from V and 0 from J, leaving 13 bases between them. The CDR3 has 16 amino acids. Germline V gene data show CDR1 as ENHRY and CDR2 as SYGVKD. The CDR3 region has the DNA TGTGCCATCAGTGAGGCCCCCACCGAGTACCAAGAGACCCAGTACTTC. The encoded protein is CAISEAPTEYQETQYF.

The chain employs TRBV29-1 and TRBJ2-7; possibly TRBD2 for D (7 bases). The CDR3 runs 13 residues. Per the germline V gene, CDR1 is SQVTM and CDR2 is ANQGSEA. Trimming took 6 bases from V and 2 from J, leaving 14 bases between them. CDR3 sequence: CSVTRGAAYEQYF. CDR3 coding DNA: TGCAGCGTCACCCGGGGGGCAGCCTACGAGCAGTACTTC.

Only one count was recorded for this clone. This rearrangement joins TRBV27 to TRBJ1-1; TRBD1 is a possible D gene (5 bases). CDR3 length: 13 residues. Germline lookup yields CDR1 MNHEY and CDR2 SMNVEV (reference sequence). Trimming removed 3 bases at V and 1 base at J, with 6 bases between. CDR3 sequence (DNA): TGTGCCAGCAGTTTCGACAGGAACACTGAAGCTTTCTTT. Translating gives CASSFDRNTEAFF.